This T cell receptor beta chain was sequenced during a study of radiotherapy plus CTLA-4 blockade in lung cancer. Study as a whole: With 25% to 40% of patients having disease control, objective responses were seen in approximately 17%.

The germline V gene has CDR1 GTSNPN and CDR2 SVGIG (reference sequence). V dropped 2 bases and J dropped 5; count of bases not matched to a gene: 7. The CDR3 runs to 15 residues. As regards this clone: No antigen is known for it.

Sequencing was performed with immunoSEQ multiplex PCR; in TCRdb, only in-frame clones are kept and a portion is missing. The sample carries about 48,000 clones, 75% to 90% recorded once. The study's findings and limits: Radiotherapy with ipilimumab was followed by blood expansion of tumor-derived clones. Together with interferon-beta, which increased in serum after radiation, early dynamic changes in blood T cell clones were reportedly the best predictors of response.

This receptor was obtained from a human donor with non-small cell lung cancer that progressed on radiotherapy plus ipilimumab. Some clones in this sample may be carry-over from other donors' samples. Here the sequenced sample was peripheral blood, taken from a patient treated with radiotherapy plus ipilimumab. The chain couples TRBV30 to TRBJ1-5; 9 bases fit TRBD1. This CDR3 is CAWSFTGGAYQPQHF. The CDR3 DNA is TGTGCCTGGAGTTTTACAGGGGGCGCGTATCAGCCCCAGCATTTT.